This is a list of T cell receptor beta chains from one sample in a study of T cell responses to AZD1222 COVID-19 vaccine. Clones were read by immunoSEQ multiplex PCR, and TCRdb kept only the in-frame ones, dropping some. The sample lists under 200,000 clones, about 90% occurring once. The input for sequencing was peripheral blood, taken 28 days after the second AZD1222 dose. The receptors stem from an adult who received the AZD1222 COVID-19 vaccine. CDR3s leave out the opening cysteine and the closing phenylalanine or tryptophan. Part of the rows lack a size; the others show once, few, many or a class for expanded clones.

size,V,CDR3
once,TRBV13,ASSAPTGELF
once,TRBV19,ASSRDIGPGSPLH
NA,TRBV7-2,ASGPGTSGTYEQY
NA,TRBV5-5,ASSLGQPGETQY
NA,TRBV28,ASSYPGQGNQPQH
NA,TRBV7-9,ASSLAGGRNTEAF
NA,TRBV4-1,ASSYGQGNTEAF
NA,TRBV27,ASSQGTSGTYNEQF
once,TRBV13,ASSPAGDSNEQF
NA,TRBV20-1,SASEGTLARNYEQY
NA,TRBV7-9,ASSSPLLPGTTYSYEQY
NA,TRBV10-2,ASRPDRGLGAF
NA,TRBV7-3,ASSRTSSGANVLT
NA,TRBV30,AWSVSGGNTEAF
NA,TRBV7-2,ASSPLRRGGPETQY
NA,TRBV29-1,SVEAGGGYT
NA,TRBV4-3,ASSGWGGNEQF
once,TRBV5-1,ASSLGGRTGSPLH
NA,TRBV5-4,ASSLVTGPDYEQY
few,TRBV5-1,ASSLGAGRSTEAF
many,TRBV2,ASSWEGEQY
NA,TRBV11-2,ASSLAGRTEAF
NA,TRBV5-4,ASSLDSLNTEAF
once,TRBV11-3,ASSSRGDTQY